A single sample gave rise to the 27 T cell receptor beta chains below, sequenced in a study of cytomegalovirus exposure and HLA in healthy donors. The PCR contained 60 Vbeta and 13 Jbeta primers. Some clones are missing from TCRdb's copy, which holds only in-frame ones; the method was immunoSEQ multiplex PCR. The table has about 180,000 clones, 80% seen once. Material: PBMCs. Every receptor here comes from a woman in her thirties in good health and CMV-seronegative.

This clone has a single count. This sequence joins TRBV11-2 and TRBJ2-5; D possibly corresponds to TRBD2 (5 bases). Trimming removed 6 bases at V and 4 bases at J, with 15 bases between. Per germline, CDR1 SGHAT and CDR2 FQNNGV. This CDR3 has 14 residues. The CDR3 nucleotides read TGTGCCAGCAGGAGAGGGCTCTACCGAGAGACCCAGTACTTC. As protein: CASRRGLYRETQYF.

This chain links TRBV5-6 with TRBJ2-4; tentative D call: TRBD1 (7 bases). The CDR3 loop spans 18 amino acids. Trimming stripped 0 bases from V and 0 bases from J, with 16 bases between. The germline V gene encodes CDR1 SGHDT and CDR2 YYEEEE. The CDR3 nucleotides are TGTGCCAGCAGCTTGGAAGGTCAGGGGGGACTAGCCAAAAACATTCAGTACTTC. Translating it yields CASSLEGQGGLAKNIQYF.

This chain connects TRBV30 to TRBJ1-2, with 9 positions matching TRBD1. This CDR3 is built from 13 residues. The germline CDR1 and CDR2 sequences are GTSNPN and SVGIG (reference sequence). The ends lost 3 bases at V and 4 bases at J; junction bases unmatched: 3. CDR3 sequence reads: CAWSTGQGYGYTF. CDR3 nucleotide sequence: TGTGCCTGGAGCACGGGACAGGGCTATGGCTACACCTTC.

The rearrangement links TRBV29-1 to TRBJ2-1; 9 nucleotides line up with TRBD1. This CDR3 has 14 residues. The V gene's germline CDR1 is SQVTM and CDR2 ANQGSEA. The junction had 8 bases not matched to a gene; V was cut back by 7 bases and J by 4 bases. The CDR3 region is CSGDGTGIYNEQFF. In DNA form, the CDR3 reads TGCAGCGGGGACGGGACAGGGATATACAATGAGCAGTTCTTC.

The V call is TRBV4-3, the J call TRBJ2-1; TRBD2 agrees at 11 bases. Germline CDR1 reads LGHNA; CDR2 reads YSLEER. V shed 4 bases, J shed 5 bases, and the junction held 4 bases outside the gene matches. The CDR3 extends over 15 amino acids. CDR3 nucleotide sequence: TGCGCCAGCAGCCCGGAACTAGCGGGGGACAATGAGCAGTTCTTC. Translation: CASSPELAGDNEQFF.

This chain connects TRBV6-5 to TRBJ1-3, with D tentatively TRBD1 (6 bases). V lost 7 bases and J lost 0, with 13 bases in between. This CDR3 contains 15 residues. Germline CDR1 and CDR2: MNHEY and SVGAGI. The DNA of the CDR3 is TGTGCCAGCACCTTGGGGGCCGGCTCTGGAAACACCATATATTTT. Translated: CASTLGAGSGNTIYF.

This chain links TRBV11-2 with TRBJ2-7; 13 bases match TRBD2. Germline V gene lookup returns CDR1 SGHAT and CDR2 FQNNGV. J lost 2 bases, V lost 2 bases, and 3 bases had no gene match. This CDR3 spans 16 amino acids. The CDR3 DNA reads TGTGCCAGCAGCTTAAACGGACTAGCGGGGGCCTACGAGCAGTACTTC. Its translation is CASSLNGLAGAYEQYF.

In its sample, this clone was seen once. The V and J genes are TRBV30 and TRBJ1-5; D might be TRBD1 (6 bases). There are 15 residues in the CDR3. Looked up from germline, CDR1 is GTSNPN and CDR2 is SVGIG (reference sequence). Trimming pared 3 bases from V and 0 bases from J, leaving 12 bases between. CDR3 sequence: CAWSLGQRSNQPQHF. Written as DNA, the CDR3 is TGTGCCTGGAGCCTCGGACAGCGTAGCAATCAGCCCCAGCATTTT.

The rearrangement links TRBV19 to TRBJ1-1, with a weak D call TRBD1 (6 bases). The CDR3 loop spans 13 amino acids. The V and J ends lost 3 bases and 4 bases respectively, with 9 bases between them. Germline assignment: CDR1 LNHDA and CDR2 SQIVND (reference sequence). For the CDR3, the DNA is TGTGCCAGTAGTATCGACAGGCGCACTGAAGCTTTCTTT. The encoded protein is CASSIDRRTEAFF.

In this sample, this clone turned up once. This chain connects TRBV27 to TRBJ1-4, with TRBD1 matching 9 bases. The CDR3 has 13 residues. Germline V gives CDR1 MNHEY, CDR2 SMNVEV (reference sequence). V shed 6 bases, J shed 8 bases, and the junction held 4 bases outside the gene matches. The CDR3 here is CASRDRGGEKLFF. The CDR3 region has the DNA TGTGCCAGCAGGGACAGGGGCGGGGAAAAACTGTTTTTT.

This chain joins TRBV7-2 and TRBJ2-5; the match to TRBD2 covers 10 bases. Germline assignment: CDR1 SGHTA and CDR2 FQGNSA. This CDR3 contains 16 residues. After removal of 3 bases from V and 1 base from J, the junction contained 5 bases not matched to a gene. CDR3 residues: CASSFVSGGTQETQYF. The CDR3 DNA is TGTGCCAGCAGCTTCGTTAGCGGGGGGACCCAAGAGACCCAGTACTTC.

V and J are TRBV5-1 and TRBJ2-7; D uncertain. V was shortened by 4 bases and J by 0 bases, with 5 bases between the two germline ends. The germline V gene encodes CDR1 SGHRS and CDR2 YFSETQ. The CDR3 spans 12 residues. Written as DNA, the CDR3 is TGCGCCAGCAGCCCTATCTCCTACGAGCAGTACTTC. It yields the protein CASSPISYEQYF.

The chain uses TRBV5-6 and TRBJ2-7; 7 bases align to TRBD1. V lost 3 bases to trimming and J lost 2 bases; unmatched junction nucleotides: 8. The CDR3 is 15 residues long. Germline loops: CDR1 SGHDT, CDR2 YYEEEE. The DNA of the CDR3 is TGTGCCAGCAGCTCCTCCTGGCAGGGGGCCTACGAGCAGTACTTC. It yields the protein CASSSSWQGAYEQYF.

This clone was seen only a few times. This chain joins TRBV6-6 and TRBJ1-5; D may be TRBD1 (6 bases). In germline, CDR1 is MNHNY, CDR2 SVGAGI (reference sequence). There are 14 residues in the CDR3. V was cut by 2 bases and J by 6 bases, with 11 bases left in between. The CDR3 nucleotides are TGTGCCAGCAGTTACGTGGGGGCTGGTCAGCCCCAGCATTTT. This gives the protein CASSYVGAGQPQHF.

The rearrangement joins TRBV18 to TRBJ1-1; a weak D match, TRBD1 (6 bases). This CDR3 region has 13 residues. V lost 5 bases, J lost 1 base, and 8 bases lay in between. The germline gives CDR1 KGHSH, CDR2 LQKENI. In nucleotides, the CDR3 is TGTGCCAGCTCAGCGACAGGGAACACTGAAGCTTTCTTT. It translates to CASSATGNTEAFF.

CDR3 loop: CAWSEFEGALNTEAFF. DNA of the CDR3: TGTGCCTGGAGTGAGTTTGAAGGGGCGTTGAACACTGAAGCTTTCTTT. This chain joins TRBV30 and TRBJ1-1, with TRBD1 as a possible D gene (5 bases). Germline values: CDR1 GTSNPN, CDR2 SVGIG (reference sequence). V was pared by 1 base and J by 0 bases, with 15 bases between. CDR3 size: 16 residues.

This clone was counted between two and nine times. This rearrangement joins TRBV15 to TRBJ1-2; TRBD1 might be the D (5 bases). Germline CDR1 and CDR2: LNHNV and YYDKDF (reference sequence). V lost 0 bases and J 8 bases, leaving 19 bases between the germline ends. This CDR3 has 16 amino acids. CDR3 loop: CATSREYSGSGHGYTF. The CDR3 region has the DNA TGTGCCACCAGCAGAGAATATTCGGGCTCAGGGCACGGCTACACCTTC.

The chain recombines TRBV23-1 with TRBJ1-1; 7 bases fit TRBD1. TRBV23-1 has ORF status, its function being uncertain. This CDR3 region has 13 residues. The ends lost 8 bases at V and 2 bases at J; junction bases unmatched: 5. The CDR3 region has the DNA TGCGCCAGCGAGGGACAGACAAACACTGAAGCTTTCTTT. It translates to CASEGQTNTEAFF.

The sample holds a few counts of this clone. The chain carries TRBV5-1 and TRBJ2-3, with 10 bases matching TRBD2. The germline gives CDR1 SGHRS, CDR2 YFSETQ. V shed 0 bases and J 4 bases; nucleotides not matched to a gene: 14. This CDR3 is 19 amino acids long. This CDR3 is CASSLVGNVGLAAPDTQYF. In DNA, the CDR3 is TGCGCCAGCAGCTTGGTCGGTAACGTTGGACTAGCGGCCCCAGATACGCAGTATTTT.

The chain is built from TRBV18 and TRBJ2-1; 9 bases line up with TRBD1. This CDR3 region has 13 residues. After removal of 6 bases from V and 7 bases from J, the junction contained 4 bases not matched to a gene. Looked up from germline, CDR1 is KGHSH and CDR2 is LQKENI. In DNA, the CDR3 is TGTGCCAGCTCCGGGACAGGGAAGAATGAGCAGTTCTTC. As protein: CASSGTGKNEQFF.

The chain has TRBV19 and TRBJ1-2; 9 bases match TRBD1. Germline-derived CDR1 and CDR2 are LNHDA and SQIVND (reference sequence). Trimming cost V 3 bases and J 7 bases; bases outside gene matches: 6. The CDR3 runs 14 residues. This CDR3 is CASSMGTGLSGYTF. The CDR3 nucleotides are TGTGCCAGTAGTATGGGGACAGGGTTGTCTGGCTACACCTTC.

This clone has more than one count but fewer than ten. This chain's CDR3 is CASSTGGSYNSPLHF. DNA for the CDR3: TGCGCCAGCAGCACGGGTGGGAGCTATAATTCACCCCTCCACTTT. The gene calls are TRBV5-1 and TRBJ1-6; D remains ambiguous. Germline V gene sequence: CDR1 SGHRS, CDR2 YFSETQ. The CDR3 totals 15 residues. Trimming took off 4 bases at V and 3 bases at J, with 11 bases between the two ends.

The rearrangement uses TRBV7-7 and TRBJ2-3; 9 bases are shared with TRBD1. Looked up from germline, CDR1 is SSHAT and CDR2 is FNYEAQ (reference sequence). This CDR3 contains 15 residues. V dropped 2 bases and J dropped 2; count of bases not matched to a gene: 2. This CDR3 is CASSLRDRVTDTQYF. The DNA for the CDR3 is TGTGCCAGCAGCTTAAGGGACAGGGTCACAGATACGCAGTATTTT.

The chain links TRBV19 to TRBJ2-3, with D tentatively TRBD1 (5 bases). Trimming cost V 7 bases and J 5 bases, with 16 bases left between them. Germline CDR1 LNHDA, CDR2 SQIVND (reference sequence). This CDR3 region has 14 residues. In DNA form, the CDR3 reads TGTGCCAGTAATCAAAGGGGCTCGAGAGATACGCAGTATTTT. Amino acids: CASNQRGSRDTQYF.

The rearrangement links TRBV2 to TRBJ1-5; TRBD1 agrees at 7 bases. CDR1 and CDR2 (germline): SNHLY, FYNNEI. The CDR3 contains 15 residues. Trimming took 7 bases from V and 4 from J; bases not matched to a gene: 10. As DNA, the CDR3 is TGTGCCAGCACCCTCGAAGGGGGCGGGAATCAGCCCCAGCATTTT. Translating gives CASTLEGGGNQPQHF.

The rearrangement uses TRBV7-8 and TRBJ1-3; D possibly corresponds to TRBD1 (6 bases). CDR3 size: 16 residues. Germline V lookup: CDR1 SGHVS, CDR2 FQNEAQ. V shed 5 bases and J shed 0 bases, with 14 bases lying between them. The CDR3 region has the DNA TGTGCCAGCAGCCCCCAGGACAGAATCTCTGGAAACACCATATATTTT. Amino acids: CASSPQDRISGNTIYF.

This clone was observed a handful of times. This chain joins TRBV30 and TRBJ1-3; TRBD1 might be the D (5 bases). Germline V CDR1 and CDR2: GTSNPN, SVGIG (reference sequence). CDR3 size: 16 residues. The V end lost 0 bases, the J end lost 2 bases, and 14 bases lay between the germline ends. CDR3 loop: CAWSVRGAATGNTIYF. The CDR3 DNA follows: TGTGCCTGGAGTGTAAGGGGCGCAGCAACTGGAAACACCATATATTTT.